Below, 14 T cell receptor beta chains from the same sample are listed, as sequenced in a study of response to subunit inactivated influenza vaccine. TCRdb processed the RT-PCR reads anew with MiXCR; each CDR3 protein has one entry. The sample shows 710,000 or so distinct CDR3 sequences, 15% to 19% of them seen only once. This sample comprised PBMCs from blood, obtained roughly 13 days after vaccination. These receptors were collected from a man aged 45-65 years who received an inactivated influenza vaccine.

There are a few counts of this clonotype. V and J are TRBV29-1 and TRBJ2-2; the D gene is possibly TRBD2 (5 bases). CDR1 and CDR2 from the germline V gene are SQVTM and ANQGSEA. This CDR3 has 14 residues. V gave up 5 bases and J gave up 2 bases, with 12 bases separating them. The CDR3 is CSVLGLDNTGELFF. CDR3 nucleotides: TGCAGCGTTCTAGGACTGGATAACACCGGGGAGCTGTTTTTT.

The chain uses TRBV5-1 and TRBJ2-2; tentatively, D is TRBD1 (6 bases). This CDR3 region has 17 residues. Germline V gene data show CDR1 as SGHRS and CDR2 as YFSETQ. Trimming shortened V by 3 bases and J by 4 bases, and 19 bases separated the two germline ends. The CDR3 region has the DNA TGCGCCAGCAGCTACAGACAGGCCACTCAGGGCACCGGGGAGCTGTTTTTT. This encodes CASSYRQATQGTGELFF.

Ten or more counts support this clonotype. CDR3 region: CASSSLPGQSTDTQYF. Written as DNA, the CDR3 is TGTGCCAGCAGCTCCCTTCCGGGACAAAGCACAGATACGCAGTATTTT. V usage is TRBV7-2 and J usage is TRBJ2-3, with D possibly being TRBD1 (6 bases). V was shortened by 4 bases and J by 0 bases, with 14 bases between the two germline ends. CDR3 length: 16 residues. Germline V gene lookup returns CDR1 SGHTA and CDR2 FQGNSA.

CDR3 in DNA: TGTGCCAGCAGTGACCCGAACACCGGGGAGCTGTTTTTT. It translates to CASSDPNTGELFF. This sequence joins TRBV6-1 and TRBJ2-2; D unclear. Trimming took off 3 bases at V and 0 bases at J, with 2 bases between the two ends. Germline CDR1 is MNHNS and CDR2 is SASEGT. The CDR3 extends over 13 amino acids.

This clonotype was seen only a few times. The chain couples TRBV11-2 to TRBJ2-1, with 13 bases aligning to TRBD2. The CDR3 sequence is 15 residues long. V was clipped by 5 bases and J by 10 bases; unmatched bases: 8. The V gene's germline CDR1 is SGHAT and CDR2 FQNNGV. CDR3 protein: CASSRLAGGVGEQFF. Written as DNA, the CDR3 is TGTGCCAGCAGCAGACTAGCGGGAGGCGTAGGGGAGCAGTTCTTC. The full variable domain, completed using reference TRBV11-2 and TRBJ2-1, is EAGVAQSPRYKIIEKRQSVAFWCNPISGHATLYWYQQILGQGPKLLIQFQNNGVVDDSQLPKDRFSAERLKGVDSTLKIQPAKLEDSAVYLCASSRLAGGVGEQFFGPGTRLTVL.

The chain couples TRBV28 to TRBJ2-1; D may correspond to TRBD1 or TRBD2 (6 bases each). Trimming pared 6 bases from V and 4 bases from J, leaving 16 bases between. The CDR3 extends over 15 amino acids. Germline assignment: CDR1 MDHEN and CDR2 SYDVKM. The CDR3 here is CASRMTGAQYNEQFF. The CDR3 nucleotides are TGTGCCAGCAGAATGACGGGGGCGCAGTACAATGAGCAGTTCTTC.

This clonotype was counted at least ten times. The rearrangement links TRBV10-3 to TRBJ2-7; TRBD2 aligns across 10 bases. The germline V gene has CDR1 ENHRY and CDR2 SYGVKD. Unmatched junction bases numbered 5, after V lost 3 bases and J lost 3 bases. CDR3 length equals 15 residues. The CDR3 DNA reads as TGTGCCATCAGTGATAGGACTAGCGGAAACTACGAGCAGTACTTC. Its protein is CAISDRTSGNYEQYF.

This clonotype has more than one count but fewer than ten. The chain carries TRBV12-3 or TRBV12-4 and TRBJ1-1, with a tentative D call TRBD1 (5 bases). This CDR3 has 14 amino acids. The V end lost 3 bases, the J end lost 10 bases, and 18 bases lay between the germline ends. The CDR3 DNA is TGTGCCAGCAGTTTCCCAATGACGGGGGGGGGAGCTTTCTTT. Its translation: CASSFPMTGGGAFF.

This clonotype appeared a few times. V and J are TRBV12-3 or TRBV12-4 and TRBJ2-5, with 9 bases identical to TRBD1. CDR3 length: 14 residues. Losses at the gene ends were 5 bases for V and 5 bases for J; bases not matched to a gene: 6. This CDR3 reads CASSTGTGLETQYF. The CDR3 nucleotides are TGTGCCAGCAGTACCGGGACAGGGTTGGAGACCCAGTACTTC.

The chain joins TRBV28 to TRBJ1-2; TRBD1 agrees at 8 bases. V trimming: 6 bases; J trimming: 6 bases; junction bases outside the gene matches: 9. In germline, CDR1 is MDHEN, CDR2 SYDVKM. The CDR3 is 14 residues long. The CDR3, as DNA: TGTGCCAGCAGATTGACAGGGGAAACGCATGGCTACACCTTC. Amino acids: CASRLTGETHGYTF.

This clonotype was counted a few times. This sequence joins TRBV12-3 or TRBV12-4 and TRBJ2-7; D uncertain. The length of the CDR3 is 15 residues. Trimming took 1 base from V and 2 from J, leaving 12 bases between them. This CDR3 is CASSLEGFRPYEQYF. The CDR3 DNA is TGTGCCAGCAGTTTAGAAGGTTTTCGGCCCTACGAGCAGTACTTC.

This chain links TRBV20-1 with TRBJ2-6, with D perhaps matching TRBD2 (6 bases). The V end was cut by 5 bases, the J end by 2 bases, with 13 bases between. This CDR3 contains 15 residues. The germline gives CDR1 DFQATT, CDR2 SNEGSKA (reference sequence). CDR3 amino acids: CSAVPGGAGANVLTF. DNA for the CDR3: TGCAGTGCTGTCCCAGGCGGGGCTGGGGCCAACGTCCTGACTTTC.

In this sample, this clonotype turned up a few times. The chain joins TRBV18 to TRBJ1-3, with D perhaps TRBD1 (6 bases). Germline V gene sequence: CDR1 KGHSH, CDR2 LQKENI. The CDR3 loop spans 14 amino acids. V was shortened by 3 bases and J by 4 bases, with 10 bases between the two germline ends. CDR3 region: CASSPTGTGNTIYF. DNA of the CDR3: TGTGCCAGCTCACCTACAGGGACGGGAAACACCATATATTTT.

The sample holds a few counts of this clonotype. The chain has TRBV7-2 and TRBJ2-1, with a weak D call TRBD1 (5 bases). The CDR3 has 13 amino acids. Trimming took off 3 bases at V and 15 bases at J, with 18 bases between the two ends. Germline loops: CDR1 SGHTA, CDR2 FQGNSA. The chain's CDR3 is CASSFFSQGELFF. CDR3 DNA sequence: TGTGCCAGCAGCTTTTTCTCACAAGGGGAATTGTTCTTC.